This is a list of T cell receptor beta chains from one sample in a study of shared clonotypes between healthy human individuals. Data came from immunoSEQ multiplex PCR; TCRdb stores just in-frame clones and leaves some out. This table holds about 490,000 clones, 81% found once. Input material: PBMCs. These receptors were taken from a woman between 40 and 50 years old in good health. Some clones in this sample may be carry-over from other donors' samples. CDR3s include the opening cysteine and the closing phenylalanine or tryptophan. Fields, in order: D gene, V gene, J gene, clone size, CDR3 DNA, CDR3 protein. The D gene is left open where the match is weak. Clone size appears in some rows only: once, few, many, or a class for an expanded clone.

>.|TRBV5-1|TRBJ2-7|.
TGCGCCAGCAGCTTGGCCGGGGCCCCCAGTAACTACGAGCAGTACTTC
CASSLAGAPSNYEQYF
>.|TRBV19|TRBJ1-1|.
TGTGCCAGTAGTATAGATGCAGGGTCGGGTTTCGCTGAAGCTTTCTTT
CASSIDAGSGFAEAFF
>.|TRBV18|TRBJ1-3|.
TGTGCCAGCTCTCAACAGGGTCCTGGAAACACCATATATTTT
CASSQQGPGNTIYF
>.|TRBV11-3|TRBJ2-3|.
TGTGCCAGCAGCTTAGGGACTCGCACAGATACGCAGTATTTT
CASSLGTRTDTQYF
>.|TRBV10-2|TRBJ2-6|.
TGCGCCAGCAGGCCCCCCGGGACACGTGGGGCCAACGTCCTGACTTTC
CASRPPGTRGANVLTF
>TRBD2|TRBV4-1|TRBJ2-1|once
TGCGCCAGCAGCCAGCCTAGCGGGAGAAATGAGCAGTTCTTC
CASSQPSGRNEQFF
>.|TRBV7-3|TRBJ1-1|.
TGTGCCAGCAGCTTAACTTCGGGACGGGGTGCGAACACTGAAGCTTTCTTT
CASSLTSGRGANTEAFF
>.|TRBV7-3|TRBJ1-5|.
TGTGCCAGCAGCTTAAAGGCGTCTAGGGAAGGCCCTAATCAGCCCCAGCATTTT
CASSLKASREGPNQPQHF
>TRBD1|TRBV15|TRBJ1-2|.
TGTGCCACCAGCAGAGGGGGACAGATGGAAGGCTACACCTTC
CATSRGGQMEGYTF
>TRBD2|TRBV19|TRBJ2-1|once
TGTGCCACCGCGGGAGGGCGCGCGGGACACAATGAGCAGTTCTTC
CATAGGRAGHNEQFF
>TRBD2|TRBV4-1|TRBJ2-7|.
TGCGCCAGCAGCCACGGACTGACTAGCGGGAACTCCTACGAGCAGTACTTC
CASSHGLTSGNSYEQYF
>TRBD2|TRBV28|TRBJ2-2|.
TGTGCCAGCAGTTCCCTTGGACTAGCTGGGTCCGGGGAGCTGTTTTTT
CASSSLGLAGSGELFF
>TRBD2|TRBV30|TRBJ2-7|once
TGTGCCTGGAGTGCACTAGCGGTTAGCTACGAGCAGTACTTC
CAWSALAVSYEQYF
>.|TRBV28|TRBJ2-7|.
TGTGCCAGCAGTACGTCAGGGGGACTCCCCTACGAGCAGTACTTC
CASSTSGGLPYEQYF
>.|TRBV6-6|TRBJ2-2|.
TGTGCCAGCAGTCCTAGCACCGGGGAGCTGTTTTTT
CASSPSTGELFF
>.|TRBV10-2|TRBJ1-5|.
TGCGCCAGCAGTGAGTCCTCTCCGAATCAGCCCCAGCATTTT
CASSESSPNQPQHF
>.|TRBV2|TRBJ1-1|.
TGTGCCAGCAGTGAAGCCTCAGACACTGAAGCTTTCTTT
CASSEASDTEAFF
>TRBD1|TRBV19|TRBJ2-7|many
TGTGCCAGTAACCAGGGGACAGGAGGACCCTACGAGCAGTACTTC
CASNQGTGGPYEQYF
>.|TRBV9|TRBJ1-1|.
TGTGCCAGCAGCGTAGAGGTGGGGAACACTGAAGCTTTCTTT
CASSVEVGNTEAFF
>.|TRBV7-2|TRBJ1-2|few
TGTGCCAGCAGCTTGGGCTCGGGGTTGGGTCGCGGCTATGGCTACACCTTC
CASSLGSGLGRGYGYTF
>.|TRBV25-1|TRBJ2-1|.
TGTGCCAGCAGTGCTAGGATTAGCTCCTACAATGAGCAGTTCTTC
CASSARISSYNEQFF
>.|TRBV11-3|TRBJ2-7|.
TGTGCCAGCAGCTTAGGTCCAGTGACCCCCTACGAGCAGTACTTC
CASSLGPVTPYEQYF
>.|TRBV11-3|TRBJ2-1|.
TGTGCCAGCCAATTGGGAGCGGAATACAATGAGCAGTTCTTC
CASQLGAEYNEQFF
>TRBD2|TRBV27|TRBJ2-1|.
TGTGCCAGCAGTTCGGACCCCACTAGCGGGAGAAATGAGCAGTTCTTC
CASSSDPTSGRNEQFF
>.|TRBV19|TRBJ2-5|.
TGTGCCAGTAGTCCGCTAATGGCCCAAGAGACCCAGTACTTC
CASSPLMAQETQYF
>.|TRBV12-5|TRBJ2-2|.
TGTGCTAGTGGTTTTCTTACGGACCGCACCGGGGAGCTGTTTTTT
CASGFLTDRTGELFF
>.|TRBV15|TRBJ1-1|.
TGTGCCACCAGCAGACCGGCCGGGTGGGTGCGCAGCACTGAAGCTTTCTTT
CATSRPAGWVRSTEAFF
>.|TRBV27|TRBJ2-3|.
TGTGCCAGCGGCGAGTATGTCACAGATACGCAGTATTTT
CASGEYVTDTQYF